This TCR beta chain stems from a study of cytomegalovirus exposure and HLA in healthy donors. The study, taken as a whole, reports: An ancestry cluster, one associated with Asian ancestry, reportedly showed fewer N-insertions than the roughly 700-donor mean in a later analysis. A missense variant in DCLRE1C was later tied to TCR beta V- and J-gene trimming. Earlier results showed most TCR beta V segments being productive about 87% or about 30% of the time.

PCR amplification relied on 60 Vbeta primers (plus 13 Jbeta primers). Data came from immunoSEQ multiplex PCR; TCRdb stores just in-frame clones and leaves some out. The data show more than 110,000 clones, about 85% seen once. The CDR3 extends over 15 amino acids. Trimming left V 4 bases short and J 4 bases short, with 17 bases between. The germline CDR1 and CDR2 sequences are SGHNT and YYREEE (reference sequence). Worth noting for this clone: The antigen is unknown.

The sequencing input was PBMCs. The rearrangement joins TRBV5-4 to TRBJ2-5, with D possibly TRBD1 on 6 matching bases. The source of this sequence is a female donor in good health and CMV-seronegative. CDR3 sequence (DNA): TGTGCCAGCAGCCCAGGACAGTCTTTTTCAGAGACCCAGTACTTC. Translating gives CASSPGQSFSETQYF.